This T cell receptor (beta chain) was recorded in a study of tumor-infiltrating lymphocytes in oesophageal squamous cell carcinoma. TCRdb re-derived calls from the PCR reads in MiXCR, one entry per CDR3 protein. The table records about 10,000 distinct CDR3 sequences, roughly 53% of them present only once. A word on this clonotype: Since no conserved phenylalanine or tryptophan closes the CDR3, a read error is the likely cause. Because the CDR3's place on the DNA is in doubt, the DNA is left out and the CDR3 is given as listed by TCRdb.

The origin of this receptor is a female donor with esophageal squamous cell carcinoma. The sequenced material came from esophageal tumor tissue.

The CDR3 here is CASSLIPLDTGELYFGQ. The chain couples TRBV7-3 to TRBJ1-1; the table's D call TRBD1 went unverified against the DNA. Germline assignment: CDR1 SGHTA and CDR2 FQGTGA. The CDR3 is 17 residues long, ends included.